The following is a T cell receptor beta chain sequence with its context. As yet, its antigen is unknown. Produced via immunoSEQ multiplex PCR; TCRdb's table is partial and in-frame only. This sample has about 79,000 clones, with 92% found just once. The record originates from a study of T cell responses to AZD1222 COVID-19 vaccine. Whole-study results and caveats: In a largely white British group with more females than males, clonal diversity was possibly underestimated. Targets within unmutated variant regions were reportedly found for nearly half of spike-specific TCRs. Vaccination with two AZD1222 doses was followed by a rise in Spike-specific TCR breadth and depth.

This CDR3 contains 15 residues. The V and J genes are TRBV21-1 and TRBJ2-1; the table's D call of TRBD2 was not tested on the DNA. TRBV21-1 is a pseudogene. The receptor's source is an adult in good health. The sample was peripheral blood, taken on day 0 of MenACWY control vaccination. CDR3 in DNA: TGTGCCAGCAGCACGGCTAGCGGGAGATGTAATGAGCAGTTCTTC. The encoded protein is CASSTASGRCNEQFF.